This TCR beta chain was identified during a study of cytomegalovirus exposure and HLA in healthy donors. 13 Jbeta primers and 60 Vbeta primers were used for the PCR. Profiling relied on immunoSEQ multiplex PCR, and the TCRdb table lists in-frame clones only, not all of them. The sample includes some 170,000 clones, more than 65% of them seen just once. With regard to this clone: Its matching antigen is unknown.

The V segment lost 0 bases and the J segment 6 bases; nucleotides outside the gene matches: 11. The V gene's germline CDR1 is GTSNPN and CDR2 SVGIG (reference sequence). CDR3 length: 15 amino acids. The study, taken as a whole, reports: In a later analysis, across HLA loci, associated TCR counts were highest for DRB1, lowest for HLA-C. In a later analysis, HLA-associated TCR beta chains were more clonally expanded than equally common others. Across donors, presence/absence analyses took sequencing depth to be roughly uniform.

Regarding donors, all were healthy bone marrow donors. The receptor's source is a woman aged 25 to 39 in good health and CMV-seronegative. Material for sequencing was PBMCs. The gene calls are TRBV30 and TRBJ2-7, with 7 bases fitting TRBD1. The CDR3 region has the DNA TGTGCCTGGAGTGTCCTGACAGGGAGAACTGGCGAGCAGTACTTC. This sequence encodes CAWSVLTGRTGEQYF.